This T cell receptor (beta chain) was identified in a study of blood T cell repertoires in COVID-19. About the research overall: Samples representing acute and convalescent COVID-19 were sourced from the United States, Italy and Spain.

Participant ages covered 18 to 89 years across 25 or so US areas. V was clipped by 1 base and J by 1 base; unmatched bases: 4. Germline CDR1 reads LGHNA; CDR2 reads YNFKEQ. There are 16 residues in the CDR3. Sequencing used immunoSEQ multiplex PCR; TCRdb keeps in-frame clones, though not all of them. This sample yields 400,000 to 450,000 clones, of which 80% to 90% are seen a single time; roughly 1.1% belongs to the top ten. This sequence was found in a man aged 25 to 40 who had recovered from COVID-19. Sequencing was done on a sample of PBMCs or T cells enriched from blood (not recorded which). J is TRBJ2-3 and V is TRBV4-2, with TRBD2 matching over 8 bases. The DNA of the CDR3 is TGTGCCAGCAGCCAAGTACGAGCGGGGGGCACAGATACGCAGTATTTT. The encoded protein is CASSQVRAGGTDTQYF.